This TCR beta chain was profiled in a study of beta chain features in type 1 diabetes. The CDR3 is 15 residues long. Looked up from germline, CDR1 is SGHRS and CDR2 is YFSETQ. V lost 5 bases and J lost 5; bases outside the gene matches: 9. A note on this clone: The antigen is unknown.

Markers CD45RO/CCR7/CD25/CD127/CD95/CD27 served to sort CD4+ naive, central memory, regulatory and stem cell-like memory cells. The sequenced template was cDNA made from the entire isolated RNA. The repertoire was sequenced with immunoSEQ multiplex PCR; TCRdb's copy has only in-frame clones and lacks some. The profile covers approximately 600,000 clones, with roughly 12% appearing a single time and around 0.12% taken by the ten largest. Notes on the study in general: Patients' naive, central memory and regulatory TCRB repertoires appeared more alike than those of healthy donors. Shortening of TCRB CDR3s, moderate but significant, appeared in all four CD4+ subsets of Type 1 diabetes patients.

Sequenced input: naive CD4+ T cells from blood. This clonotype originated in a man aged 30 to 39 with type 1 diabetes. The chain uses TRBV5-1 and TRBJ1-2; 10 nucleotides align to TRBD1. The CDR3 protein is CASRSPGTGDYGYTF. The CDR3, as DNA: TGCGCCAGCAGATCGCCCGGGACAGGGGATTATGGCTACACCTTC.